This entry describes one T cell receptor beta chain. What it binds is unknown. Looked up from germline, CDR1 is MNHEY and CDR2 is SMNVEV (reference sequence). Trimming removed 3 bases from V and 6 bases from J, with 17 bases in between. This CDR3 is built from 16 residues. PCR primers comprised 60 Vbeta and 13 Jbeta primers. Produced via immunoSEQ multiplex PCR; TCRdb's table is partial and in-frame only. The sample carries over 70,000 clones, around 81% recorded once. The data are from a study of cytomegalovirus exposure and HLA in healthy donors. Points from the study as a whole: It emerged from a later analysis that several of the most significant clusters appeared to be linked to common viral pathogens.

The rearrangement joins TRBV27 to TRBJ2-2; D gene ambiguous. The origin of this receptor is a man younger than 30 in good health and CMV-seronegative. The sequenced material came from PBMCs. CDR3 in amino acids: CASSFDSTGPAGELFF. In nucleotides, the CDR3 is TGTGCCAGCAGTTTTGATTCTACGGGTCCCGCCGGGGAGCTGTTTTTT.